This T cell receptor beta chain derives from a study of regulatory T cells in long-lasting Graves disease. The CDR3 is 15 amino acids. V shed 1 base and J 5 bases; nucleotides not matched to a gene: 4. The germline V gene encodes CDR1 KGHSH and CDR2 LQKENI. The study, taken as a whole, reports: With approximately 2,500 shared public clonotypes, persistent patients exceeded new patients, who shared approximately 880. For persistent Graves' patients, TCR diversity was lower than for newly diagnosed ones.

CDR3 regions were amplified by Arm-PCR using iRepertoire HTBI primers to build TCR beta libraries. In the study's own analysis: Spanning all samples, the identified segments comprised around 64 TRBV and 14 to 15 TRBJ. From the multiplex PCR reads, TCRdb called clonotypes with MiXCR, one entry per CDR3 protein. The V and J calls shown here were made by TCRdb, not taken from the authors' results. The table records roughly 500,000 distinct CDR3 sequences, about 13% of them present only once. The time point is: newly diagnosed GD, antithyroid drugs for less than 3 months. From PBMCs, RNA was extracted and then used to make the TCR library. A remark on this clonotype: Its specificity is unknown.

These data are also associated with another study on T cells in Graves' hyperthyroidism and ophthalmopathy. That study adds: Most expanded thyroid clonotypes above 0.001 also appeared in blood.

This TCR derives from a man aged 30 to 39 with Graves disease. Specimen: peripheral blood mononuclear cells (PBMCs), collected at new diagnosis, from a patient treated with antithyroid drugs. J is TRBJ2-1 and V is TRBV18, with 8 bases fitting TRBD2. Written as DNA, the CDR3 is TGTGCCAGCTCACCACGGACTAGCAGTGACAATGAGCAGTTCTTC. Residues: CASSPRTSSDNEQFF.